This T cell receptor beta chain was sequenced for a study of blood T cell repertoires in COVID-19. As originally analysed: Reference gene primer amplification in the assay estimated nucleated cell counts. TCRdb's copy holds only in-frame clones and misses some; the assay was immunoSEQ multiplex PCR. V and J calls and clone size come straight from that table; D and trimming were deduced from the DNA. There are more than 250,000 clones in the sample; approximately 87% occur only once, and about 4.3% lies in the top ten. The CDR3 spans 14 residues. CDR1 SGHRS and CDR2 YFSETQ come from the germline V gene. Trimming took off 0 bases at V and 7 bases at J, with 10 bases between the two ends.

The specimen sequenced was peripheral blood. The source is a man aged 55 to 70 who had recovered from COVID-19. This chain links TRBV5-1 with TRBJ1-4; D remains unclear. The CDR3 DNA reads TGCGCCAGCAGCTTGGAGGCAGGTCGTGAAAAACTGTTTTTT. Amino acid sequence: CASSLEAGREKLFF.